This TCR beta chain was observed in a study of tumor and adjacent non-tumor tissue in lung cancer (dated by TCRdb to between 2018 and 2020). General notes on the study: Patients with adenocarcinoma (about twelve), squamous cell carcinoma (2) and small cell lung cancer (1) were included in the cohort. Among the approximately 15 patients, ages ranged from roughly 31 to 80 years, roughly ten were men and 5 were women, and disease was TNM stage I to III. In total, sequencing yielded approximately 130,000,000 productive TCRbeta reads, which works out to an average of approximately 4.2 million reads per sample. The study compared bulk TCRbeta repertoires between lung tumor tissue and matched distant non-tumor lung tissue from over twelve lung cancer patients. For each patient, one tumor sample and one normal lung sample were taken, giving about 29 paired specimens that underwent TCRbeta CDR3 sequencing. Summary of the overall study and its limitations: Peripheral blood was not sequenced, so blood TCRbeta repertoires were not examined in the lung cancer patients of the study. Tumor tissue showed significantly greater TCR diversity (inverse Simpson) than normal lung tissue (431.37 vs 166.20, P = 0.0075, Mann-Whitney U test). Neither the sequencing platform nor unique molecular identifiers are named or mentioned anywhere in the methods. With only roughly 14 patients in the cohort, the authors noted that larger samples and more detailed clinical data are needed. TCR diversity was significantly higher in younger patients, and higher tumor TCR diversity was associated with shorter overall and disease-free survival. In normal lung, the top 100 clones accounted for a significantly larger cumulative share of the repertoire than in tumor tissue.

Bulk unsorted tissue served as the source for RNA extraction, and RNA quality was assessed using a NanoDrop ND-1000 and an Agilent 2100. The donors were newly diagnosed lung cancer patients admitted for thoracic surgery in China from August to November 2014 who had not received prior chemotherapy. Anyone who had undergone radiotherapy or chemotherapy before, or who had another cancer at the same time, was left out of the study. Pieces of surgical tissue measuring roughly 1-2.2 cm3 were kept in RNAlater solution and held at -80 degrees C until needed. For this clonotype: The antigen this receptor binds is unknown. A much larger clone is a single base away; this may be a read error. Because it lacks the conserved phenylalanine or tryptophan at the end, this CDR3 is likely a read error.

Library prep was done by multiplex PCR. TCRdb shows the sequencer as Illumina HiSeq 2500. Following protocols modified from ARM-PCR, the researchers constructed TCRbeta libraries through three rounds of nested PCR with primers (Table S4). Before sequencing, PCR products of 200-500 bp were excised from the gel and purified with the QIAquick gel extraction kit. The published analysis was carried out like this. Reads were cleaned with Trimmomatic, merged with FLASH into complete CDR3 sequences, and assigned to V(D)J germline segments with MiTCR. Clonal diversity was calculated as the inverse Simpson's index using VDJtools. In-frame sequences without a premature stop codon were defined as productive reads. In TCRdb, the public reads were trimmed at Q25 with fastp and aligned with MiXCR, with productive beta chains retained. Every entry covers one CDR3 protein and lists the most common genes and DNA from its rows. TCRdb assigned the V and J calls; the authors' analysis was not used. Counted in this sample were 100,000 to 150,000 distinct CDR3 sequences; approximately 66% of them appeared once. Roughly 13% of the sample rests with the top ten.

As encoded in the germline V gene, CDR1 is SQVTM while CDR2 is ANQGSEA. The junction shows trimming of 5 bases on V and 3 bases on J, plus 7 bases between the germline ends. The CDR3 sequence runs 11 residues, both termini included. Only CDR3 DNA is held: 33 bases, read in frame from base 1. Sequencing input: lung tumor tissue. The sequence joins TRBV29-1 to TRBJ1-1; there is no confident call for the D gene. This sequence originates from a man aged 25-45 years with non-small cell lung cancer. The CDR3 corresponds to CSVWRDTEAFS. In nucleotide form, the sequence is TGCAGCGTTTGGAGGGACACTGAAGCTTTCTCT.